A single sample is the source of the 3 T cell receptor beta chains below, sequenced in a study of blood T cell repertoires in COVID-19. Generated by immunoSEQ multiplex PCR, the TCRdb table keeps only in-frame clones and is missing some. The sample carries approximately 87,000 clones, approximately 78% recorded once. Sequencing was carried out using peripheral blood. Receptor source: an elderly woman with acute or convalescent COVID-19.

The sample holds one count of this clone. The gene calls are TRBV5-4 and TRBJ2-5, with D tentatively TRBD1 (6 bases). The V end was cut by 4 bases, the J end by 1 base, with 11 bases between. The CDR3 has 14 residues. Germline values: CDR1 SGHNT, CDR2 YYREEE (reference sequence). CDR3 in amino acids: CASSHGQRQETQYF. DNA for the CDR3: TGTGCCAGCAGCCATGGACAGCGCCAAGAGACCCAGTACTTC.

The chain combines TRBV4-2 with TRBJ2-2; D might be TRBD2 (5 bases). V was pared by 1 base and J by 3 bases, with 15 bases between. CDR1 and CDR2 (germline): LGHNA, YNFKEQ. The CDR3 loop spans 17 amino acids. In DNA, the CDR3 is TGTGCCAGCAGCCAAGTAGGCGGGCCGCTCGACACCGGGGAGCTGTTTTTT. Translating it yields CASSQVGGPLDTGELFF.

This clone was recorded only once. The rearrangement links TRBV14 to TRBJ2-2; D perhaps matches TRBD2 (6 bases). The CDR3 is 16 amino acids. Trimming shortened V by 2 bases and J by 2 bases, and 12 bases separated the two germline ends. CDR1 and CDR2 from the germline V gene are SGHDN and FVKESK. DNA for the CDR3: TGTGCCAGCAGCCAATGGCGGGGAGGTAACACCGGGGAGCTGTTTTTT. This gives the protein CASSQWRGGNTGELFF.